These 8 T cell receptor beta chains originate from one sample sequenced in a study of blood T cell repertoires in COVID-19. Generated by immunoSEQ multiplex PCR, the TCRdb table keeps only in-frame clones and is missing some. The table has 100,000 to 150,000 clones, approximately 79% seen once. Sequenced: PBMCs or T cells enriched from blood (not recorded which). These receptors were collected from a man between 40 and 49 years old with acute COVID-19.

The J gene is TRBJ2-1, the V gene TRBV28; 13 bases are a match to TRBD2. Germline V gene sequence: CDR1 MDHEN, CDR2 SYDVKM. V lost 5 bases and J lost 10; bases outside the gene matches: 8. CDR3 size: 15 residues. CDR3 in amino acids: CASSRGGLAGEEQFF. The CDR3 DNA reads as TGTGCCAGCAGTCGGGGCGGACTAGCGGGAGAGGAGCAGTTCTTC.

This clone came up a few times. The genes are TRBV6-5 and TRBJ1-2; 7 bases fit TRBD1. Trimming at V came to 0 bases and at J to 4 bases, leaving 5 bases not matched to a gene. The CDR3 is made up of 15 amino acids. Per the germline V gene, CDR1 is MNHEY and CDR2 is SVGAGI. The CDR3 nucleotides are TGTGCCAGCAGTTACTCGAACAGGGGTGTCTATGGCTACACCTTC. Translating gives CASSYSNRGVYGYTF.

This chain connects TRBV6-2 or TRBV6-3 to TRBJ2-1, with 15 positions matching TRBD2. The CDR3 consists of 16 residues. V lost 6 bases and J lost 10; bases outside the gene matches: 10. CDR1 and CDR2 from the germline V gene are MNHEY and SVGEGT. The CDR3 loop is CASSRGLAGGRGEQFF. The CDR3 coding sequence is TGTGCCAGCAGCCGGGGACTAGCGGGAGGCCGGGGGGAGCAGTTCTTC.

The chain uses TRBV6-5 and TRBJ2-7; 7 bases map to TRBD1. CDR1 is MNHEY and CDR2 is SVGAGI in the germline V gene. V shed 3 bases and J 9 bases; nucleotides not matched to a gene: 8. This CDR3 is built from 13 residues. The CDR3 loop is CASSYSGTARQYF. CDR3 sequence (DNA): TGTGCCAGCAGTTATTCCGGGACAGCGAGGCAGTACTTC.

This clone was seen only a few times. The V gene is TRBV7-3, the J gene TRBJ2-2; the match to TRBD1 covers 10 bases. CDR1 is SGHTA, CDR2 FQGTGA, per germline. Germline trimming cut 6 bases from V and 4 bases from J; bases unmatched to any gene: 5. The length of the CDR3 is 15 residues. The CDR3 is CASSRQGAVTGELFF. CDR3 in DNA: TGTGCCAGCAGTCGACAGGGGGCTGTCACCGGGGAGCTGTTTTTT.

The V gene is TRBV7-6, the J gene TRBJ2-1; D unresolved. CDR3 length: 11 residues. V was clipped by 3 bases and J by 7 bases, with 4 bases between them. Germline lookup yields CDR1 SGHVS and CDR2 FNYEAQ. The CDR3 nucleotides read TGTGCCAGCAGCTTTCAGAATGAGCAGTTCTTC. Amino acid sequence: CASSFQNEQFF.

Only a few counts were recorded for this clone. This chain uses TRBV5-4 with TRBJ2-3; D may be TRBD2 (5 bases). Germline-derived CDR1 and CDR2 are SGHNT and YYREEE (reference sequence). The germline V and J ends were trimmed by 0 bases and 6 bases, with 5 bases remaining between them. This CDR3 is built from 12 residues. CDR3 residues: CASSLGGDTQYF. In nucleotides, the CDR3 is TGTGCCAGCAGCTTGGGCGGGGATACGCAGTATTTT.

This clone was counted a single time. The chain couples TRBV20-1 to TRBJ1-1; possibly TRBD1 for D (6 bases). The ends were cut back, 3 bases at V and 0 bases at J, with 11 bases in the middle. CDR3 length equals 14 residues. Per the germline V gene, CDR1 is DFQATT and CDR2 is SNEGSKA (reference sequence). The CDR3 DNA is TGCAGTGCTAGTCAGGGGTCCGTGAACACTGAAGCTTTCTTT. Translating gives CSASQGSVNTEAFF.